The present TCR beta chain was sequenced within a study of T cell responses to AZD1222 COVID-19 vaccine. As to this clone: Its specificity is unknown.

Whole-study results and caveats: Only a handful of AZD1222 recipients, more than 5 in all, had baseline seropositivity.

TCRdb's table, derived via immunoSEQ multiplex PCR, lists solely in-frame clones and lacks some. The sample has 100,000 to 150,000 clones, around 86% seen once; the top ten hold approximately 6%. Germline CDR1 and CDR2: LGHNA and YSLEER. The CDR3 loop spans 19 amino acids. V was clipped by 0 bases and J by 0 bases, with 15 bases between them. The rearrangement links TRBV4-3 to TRBJ1-6, with unresolved D. The material sequenced was peripheral blood, taken on day 0 of AZD1222 vaccination. The source is an adult in good health. The CDR3 protein is CASSQDPPGGSSYNSPLHF. CDR3 coding DNA: TGCGCCAGCAGCCAAGATCCCCCGGGTGGGAGCTCCTATAATTCACCCCTCCACTTT.